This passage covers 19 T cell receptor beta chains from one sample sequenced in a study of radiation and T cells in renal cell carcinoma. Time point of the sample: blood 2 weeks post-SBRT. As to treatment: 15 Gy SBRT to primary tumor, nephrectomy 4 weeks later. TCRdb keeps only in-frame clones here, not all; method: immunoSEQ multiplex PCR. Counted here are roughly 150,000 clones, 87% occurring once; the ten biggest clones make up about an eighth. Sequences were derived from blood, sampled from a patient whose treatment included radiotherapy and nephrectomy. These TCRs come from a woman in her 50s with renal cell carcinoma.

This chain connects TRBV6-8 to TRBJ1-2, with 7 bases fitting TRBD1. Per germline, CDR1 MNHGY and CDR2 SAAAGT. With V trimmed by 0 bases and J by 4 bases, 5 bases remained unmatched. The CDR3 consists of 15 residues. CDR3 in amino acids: CASSYSQGTSYGYTF. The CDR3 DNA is TGTGCCAGCAGTTACTCACAGGGGACAAGCTATGGCTACACCTTC.

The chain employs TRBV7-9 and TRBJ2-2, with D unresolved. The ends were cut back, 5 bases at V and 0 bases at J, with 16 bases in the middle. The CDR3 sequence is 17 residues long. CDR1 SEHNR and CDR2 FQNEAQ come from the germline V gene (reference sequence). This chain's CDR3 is CASSLGSPTANTGELFF. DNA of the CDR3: TGTGCCAGCAGCCTCGGCAGTCCTACCGCGAACACCGGGGAGCTGTTTTTT.

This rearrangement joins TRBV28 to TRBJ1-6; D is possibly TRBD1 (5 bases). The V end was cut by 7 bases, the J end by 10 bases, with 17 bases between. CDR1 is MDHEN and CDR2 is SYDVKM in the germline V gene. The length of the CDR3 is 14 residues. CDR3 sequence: CASTRTSWGSPLHF. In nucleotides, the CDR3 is TGTGCCAGCACCCGGACCAGCTGGGGCTCACCCCTCCACTTT.

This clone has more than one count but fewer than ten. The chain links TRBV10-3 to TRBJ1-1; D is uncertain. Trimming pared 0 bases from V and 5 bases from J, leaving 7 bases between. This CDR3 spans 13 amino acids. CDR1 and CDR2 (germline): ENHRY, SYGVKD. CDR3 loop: CAISESTGTEAFF. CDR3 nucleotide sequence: TGTGCCATCAGTGAGTCTACGGGGACTGAAGCTTTCTTT.

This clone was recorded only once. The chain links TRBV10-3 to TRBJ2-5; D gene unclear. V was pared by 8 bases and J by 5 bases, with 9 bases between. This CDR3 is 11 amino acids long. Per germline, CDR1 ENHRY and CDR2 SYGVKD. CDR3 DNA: TGTGCCATCGGTGTGGGGGAGACCCAGTACTTC. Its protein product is CAIGVGETQYF.

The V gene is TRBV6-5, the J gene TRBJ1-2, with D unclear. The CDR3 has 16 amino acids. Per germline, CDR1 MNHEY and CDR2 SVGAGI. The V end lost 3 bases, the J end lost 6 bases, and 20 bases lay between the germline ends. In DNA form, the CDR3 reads TGTGCCAGCAGTTATTCTGGAGGGCAAATCACACATGGCTACACCTTC. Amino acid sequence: CASSYSGGQITHGYTF.

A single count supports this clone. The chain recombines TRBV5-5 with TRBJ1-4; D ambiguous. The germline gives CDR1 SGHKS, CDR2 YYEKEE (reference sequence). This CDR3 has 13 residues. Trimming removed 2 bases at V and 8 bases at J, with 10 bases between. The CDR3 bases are TGTGCCAGCAGCTTTGAGTCCTTAGAAAAACTGTTTTTT. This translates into CASSFESLEKLFF.

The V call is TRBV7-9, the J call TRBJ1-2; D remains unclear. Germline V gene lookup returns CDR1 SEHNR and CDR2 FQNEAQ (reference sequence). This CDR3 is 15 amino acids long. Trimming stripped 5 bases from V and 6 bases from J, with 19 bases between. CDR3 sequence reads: CASSVRTAATDGYTF. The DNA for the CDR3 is TGTGCCAGCAGCGTTCGGACGGCCGCAACTGATGGCTACACCTTC. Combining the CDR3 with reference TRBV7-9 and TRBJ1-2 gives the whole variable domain DTGVSQNPRHKITKRGQNVTFRCDPISEHNRLYWYRQTLGQGPEFLTYFQNEAQLEKSRLLSDRFSAERPKGSFSTLEIQRTEQGDSAMYLCASSVRTAATDGYTFGSGTRLTVV.

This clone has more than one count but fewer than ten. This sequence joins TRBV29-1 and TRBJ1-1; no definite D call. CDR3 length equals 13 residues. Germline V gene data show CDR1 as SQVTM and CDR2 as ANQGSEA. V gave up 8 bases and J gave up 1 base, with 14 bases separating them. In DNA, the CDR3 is TGCAGCATTGCCCTGGGAGGGAACACTGAAGCTTTCTTT. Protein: CSIALGGNTEAFF.

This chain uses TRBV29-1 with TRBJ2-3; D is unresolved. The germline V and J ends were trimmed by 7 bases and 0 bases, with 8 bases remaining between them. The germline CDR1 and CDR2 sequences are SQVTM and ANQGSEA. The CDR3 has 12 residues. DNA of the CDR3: TGCAGCGCTCAGGAAAGCACAGATACGCAGTATTTT. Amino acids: CSAQESTDTQYF.

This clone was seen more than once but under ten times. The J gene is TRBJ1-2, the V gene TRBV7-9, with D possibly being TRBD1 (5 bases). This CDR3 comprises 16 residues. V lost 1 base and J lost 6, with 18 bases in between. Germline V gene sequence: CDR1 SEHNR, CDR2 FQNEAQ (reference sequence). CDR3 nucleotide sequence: TGTGCCAGCAGCTTAGTGGGAGGGGACCCTACCGATGGCTACACCTTC. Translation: CASSLVGGDPTDGYTF.

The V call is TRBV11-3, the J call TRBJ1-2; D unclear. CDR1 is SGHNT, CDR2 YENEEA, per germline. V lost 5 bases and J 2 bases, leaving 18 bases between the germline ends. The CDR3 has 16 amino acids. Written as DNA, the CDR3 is TGTGCCAGCAGCCTCGGCGGGGTTTGGGGAAACTATGGCTACACCTTC. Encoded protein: CASSLGGVWGNYGYTF.

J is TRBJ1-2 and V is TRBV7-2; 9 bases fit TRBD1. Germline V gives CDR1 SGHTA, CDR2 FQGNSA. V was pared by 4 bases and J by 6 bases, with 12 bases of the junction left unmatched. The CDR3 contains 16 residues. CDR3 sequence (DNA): TGTGCCAGCAGCTCGAAGACAGGGGGTCGCGTAAATGGCTACACCTTC. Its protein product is CASSSKTGGRVNGYTF.

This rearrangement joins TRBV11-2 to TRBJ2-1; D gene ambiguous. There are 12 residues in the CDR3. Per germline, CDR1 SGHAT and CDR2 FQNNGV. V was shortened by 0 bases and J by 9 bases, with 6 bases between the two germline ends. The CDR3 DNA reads TGTGCCAGCAGCTTAGAGCGGAGTGAGCAGTTCTTC. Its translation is CASSLERSEQFF.

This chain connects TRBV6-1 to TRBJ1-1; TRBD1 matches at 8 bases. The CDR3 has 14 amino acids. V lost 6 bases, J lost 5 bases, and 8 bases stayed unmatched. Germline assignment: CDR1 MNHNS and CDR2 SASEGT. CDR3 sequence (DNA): TGTGCCAGCAGGGCCTCAGGGGGCGGGACTGAAGCTTTCTTT. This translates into CASRASGGGTEAFF.

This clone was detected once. Here the CDR3 reads CASVPASTNSPLHF. Here the CDR3 DNA reads TGTGCCAGCGTACCGGCATCGACTAATTCACCCCTCCACTTT. The genes are TRBV6-5 and TRBJ1-6; D is uncertain. This CDR3 contains 14 residues. With 8 bases removed from V and 6 bases from J, the gap between germline ends came to 14 bases. Germline V lookup: CDR1 MNHEY, CDR2 SVGAGI.

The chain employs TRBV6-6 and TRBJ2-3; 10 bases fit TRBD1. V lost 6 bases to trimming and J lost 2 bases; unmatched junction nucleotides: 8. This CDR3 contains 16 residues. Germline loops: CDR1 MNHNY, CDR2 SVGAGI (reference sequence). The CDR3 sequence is CASRPGQGTTTDTQYF. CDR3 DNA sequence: TGTGCCAGCAGACCGGGACAGGGGACCACCACAGATACGCAGTATTTT.

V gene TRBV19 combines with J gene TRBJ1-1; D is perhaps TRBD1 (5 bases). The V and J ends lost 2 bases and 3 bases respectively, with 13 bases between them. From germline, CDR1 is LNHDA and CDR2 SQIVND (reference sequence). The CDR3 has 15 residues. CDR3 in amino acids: CASSISLVGDTEAFF. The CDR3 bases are TGTGCCAGTAGTATATCCCTCGTGGGGGACACTGAAGCTTTCTTT.

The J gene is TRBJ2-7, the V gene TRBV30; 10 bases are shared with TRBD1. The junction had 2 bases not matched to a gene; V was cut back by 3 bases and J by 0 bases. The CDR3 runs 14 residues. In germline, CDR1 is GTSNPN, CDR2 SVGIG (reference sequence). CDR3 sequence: CAWRGQGISYEQYF. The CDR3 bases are TGTGCCTGGAGGGGACAGGGGATCTCCTACGAGCAGTACTTC.